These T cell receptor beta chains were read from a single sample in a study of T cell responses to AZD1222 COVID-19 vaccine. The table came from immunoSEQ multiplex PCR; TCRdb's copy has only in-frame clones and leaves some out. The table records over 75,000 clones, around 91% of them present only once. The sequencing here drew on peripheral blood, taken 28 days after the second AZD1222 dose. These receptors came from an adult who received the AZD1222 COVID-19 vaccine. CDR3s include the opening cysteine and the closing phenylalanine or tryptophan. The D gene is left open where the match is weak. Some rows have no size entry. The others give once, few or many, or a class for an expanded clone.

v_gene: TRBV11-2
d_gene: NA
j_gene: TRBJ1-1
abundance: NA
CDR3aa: CASSLAWETEAFF
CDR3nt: TGTGCCAGCAGCTTAGCGTGGGAGACTGAAGCTTTCTTT

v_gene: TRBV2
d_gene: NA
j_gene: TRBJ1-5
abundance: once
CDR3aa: CASSKQGWNQPQHF
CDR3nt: TGTGCCAGCAGTAAACAGGGCTGGAATCAGCCCCAGCATTTT

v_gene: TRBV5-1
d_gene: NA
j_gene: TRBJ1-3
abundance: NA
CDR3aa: CASSNIPGAGGNTIYF
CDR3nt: TGCGCCAGCAGCAATATACCGGGGGCAGGCGGAAACACCATATATTTT

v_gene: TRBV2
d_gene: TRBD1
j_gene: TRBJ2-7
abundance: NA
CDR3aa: CASSVGTGGTYEQYF
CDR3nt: TGTGCCAGCAGCGTTGGGACAGGGGGCACCTACGAGCAGTACTTC

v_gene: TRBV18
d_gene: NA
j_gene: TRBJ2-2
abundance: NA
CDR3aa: CASSPRIAGGEELFF
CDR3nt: TGTGCCAGCTCACCGCGGATCGCAGGAGGAGAGGAGCTGTTTTTT

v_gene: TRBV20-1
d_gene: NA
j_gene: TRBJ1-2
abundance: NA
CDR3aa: CSAKGNGYTF
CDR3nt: TGCAGTGCCAAGGGAAATGGCTACACCTTC

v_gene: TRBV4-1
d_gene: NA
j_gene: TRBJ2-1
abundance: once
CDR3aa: CASSQEGRDNEQFF
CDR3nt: TGCGCCAGCAGCCAAGAAGGACGGGACAATGAGCAGTTCTTC

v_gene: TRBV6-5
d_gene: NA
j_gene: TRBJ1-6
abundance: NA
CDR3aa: CASSLGGLGSPLHF
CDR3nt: TGTGCCAGCAGTTTAGGGGGTCTTGGTTCACCCCTCCACTTT

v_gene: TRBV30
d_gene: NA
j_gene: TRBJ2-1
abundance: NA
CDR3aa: CAWSVQRGQFF
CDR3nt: TGTGCCTGGAGCGTTCAAAGGGGGCAGTTCTTC

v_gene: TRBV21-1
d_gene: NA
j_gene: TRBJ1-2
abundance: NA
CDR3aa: CASSKAINRGHDYGYTF
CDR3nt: TGTGCCAGCAGCAAAGCAATAAACAGGGGGCATGACTATGGCTACACCTTC

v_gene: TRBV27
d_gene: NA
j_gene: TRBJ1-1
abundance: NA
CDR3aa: CASTRKAAGNTEAFF
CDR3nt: TGTGCCAGCACCAGAAAGGCGGCGGGTAACACTGAAGCTTTCTTT

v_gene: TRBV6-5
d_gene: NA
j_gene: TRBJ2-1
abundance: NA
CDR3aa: CASRADSSSYNEQFF
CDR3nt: TGTGCCAGCAGGGCCGACTCGAGCTCCTACAATGAGCAGTTCTTC

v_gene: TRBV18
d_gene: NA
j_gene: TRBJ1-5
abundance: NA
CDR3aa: CASSRKADQPQHF
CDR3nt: TGTGCCAGCTCACGCAAAGCAGATCAGCCCCAGCATTTT

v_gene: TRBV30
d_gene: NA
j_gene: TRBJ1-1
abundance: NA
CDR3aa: CAWNAQMNTEAFF
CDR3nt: TGTGCCTGGAACGCACAGATGAACACTGAAGCTTTCTTT

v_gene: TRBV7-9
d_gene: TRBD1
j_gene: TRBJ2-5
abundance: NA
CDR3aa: CASSLQGAGETQYF
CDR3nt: TGTGCCAGCAGCTTACAGGGGGCTGGGGAGACCCAGTACTTC

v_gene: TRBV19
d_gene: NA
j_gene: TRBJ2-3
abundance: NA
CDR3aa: CASSISTDTQYF
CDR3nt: TGTGCCAGTAGTATAAGCACAGATACGCAGTATTTT

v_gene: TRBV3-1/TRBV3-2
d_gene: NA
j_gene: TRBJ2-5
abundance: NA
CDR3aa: CASSHQETQYF
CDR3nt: TGTGCCAGCAGCCACCAAGAGACCCAGTACTTC

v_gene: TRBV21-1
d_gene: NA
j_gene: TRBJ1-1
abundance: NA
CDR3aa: CASSKADSNTEAFF
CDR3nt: TGTGCCAGCAGCAAGGCGGACAGTAACACTGAAGCTTTCTTT